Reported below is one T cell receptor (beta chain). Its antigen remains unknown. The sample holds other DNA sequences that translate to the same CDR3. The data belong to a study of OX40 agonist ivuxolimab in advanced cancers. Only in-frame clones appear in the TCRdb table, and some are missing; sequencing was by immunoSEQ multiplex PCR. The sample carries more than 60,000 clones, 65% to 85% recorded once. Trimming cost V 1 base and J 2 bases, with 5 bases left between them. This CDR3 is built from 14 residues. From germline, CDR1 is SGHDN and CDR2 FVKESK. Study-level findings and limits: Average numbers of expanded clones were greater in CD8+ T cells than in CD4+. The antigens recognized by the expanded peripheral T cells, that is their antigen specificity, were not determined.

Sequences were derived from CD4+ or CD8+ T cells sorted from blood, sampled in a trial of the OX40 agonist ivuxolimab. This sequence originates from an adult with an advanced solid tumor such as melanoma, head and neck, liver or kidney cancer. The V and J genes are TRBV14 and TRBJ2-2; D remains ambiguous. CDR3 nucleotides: TGTGCCAGCAGCCAAGTCACAAACACCGGGGAGCTGTTTTTT. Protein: CASSQVTNTGELFF.